This T cell receptor (beta chain) is drawn from a study of cytomegalovirus exposure and HLA in healthy donors. Study-wide findings and caveats: Because they were indistinguishable, some V segments, including TRBV6-2 and TRBV6-3, were excluded.

The PCR had 60 Vbeta and 13 Jbeta primers. Produced via immunoSEQ multiplex PCR; TCRdb's table is partial and in-frame only. This sample's clone table lists tens of thousands of clones. For this clone: The antigen is not known.

The CDR3 is 14 residues long. Germline assignment: CDR1 LNHDA and CDR2 SQIVND (reference sequence). V trimming: 7 bases; J trimming: 6 bases; junction bases outside the gene matches: 8. This clonotype originated in a woman aged 18-30 years in good health and CMV-seronegative. Input material: PBMCs. The chain combines TRBV19 with TRBJ1-2; TRBD1 matches 10 bases. The CDR3 sequence: CASNRDRGSNGYTF. CDR3 bases: TGTGCCAGTAACCGGGACAGGGGTTCTAATGGCTACACCTTC.